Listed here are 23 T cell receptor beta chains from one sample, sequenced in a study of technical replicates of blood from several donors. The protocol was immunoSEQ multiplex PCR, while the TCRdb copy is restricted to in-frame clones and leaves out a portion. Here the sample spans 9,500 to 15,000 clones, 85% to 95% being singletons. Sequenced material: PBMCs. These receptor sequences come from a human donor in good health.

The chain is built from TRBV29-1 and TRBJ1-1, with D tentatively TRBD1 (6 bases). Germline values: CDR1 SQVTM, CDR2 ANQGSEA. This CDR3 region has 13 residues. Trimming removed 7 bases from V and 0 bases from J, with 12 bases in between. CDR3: CSGNRDMNTEAFF. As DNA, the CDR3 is TGCAGCGGAAACAGGGACATGAACACTGAAGCTTTCTTT.

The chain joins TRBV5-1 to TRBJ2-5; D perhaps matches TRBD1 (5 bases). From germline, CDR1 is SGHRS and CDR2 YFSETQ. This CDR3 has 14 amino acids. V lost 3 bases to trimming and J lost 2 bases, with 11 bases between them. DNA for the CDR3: TGCGCCAGCAGCTCGGGTTCAGGGCAAGAGACCCAGTACTTC. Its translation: CASSSGSGQETQYF.

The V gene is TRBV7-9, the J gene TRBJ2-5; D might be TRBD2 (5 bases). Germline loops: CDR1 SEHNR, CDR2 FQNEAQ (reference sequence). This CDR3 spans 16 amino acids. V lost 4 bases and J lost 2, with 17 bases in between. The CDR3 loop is CASSSTRGSAQETQYF. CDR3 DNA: TGTGCCAGCAGCTCCACCCGGGGTAGCGCACAAGAGACCCAGTACTTC.

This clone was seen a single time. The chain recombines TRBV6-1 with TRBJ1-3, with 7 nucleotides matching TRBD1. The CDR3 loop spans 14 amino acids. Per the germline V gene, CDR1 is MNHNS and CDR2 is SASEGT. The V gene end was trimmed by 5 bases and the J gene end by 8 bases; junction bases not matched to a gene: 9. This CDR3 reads CASSQDRSKDTIYF. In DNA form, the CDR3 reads TGTGCCAGCAGTCAGGACAGGTCGAAAGACACCATATATTTT.

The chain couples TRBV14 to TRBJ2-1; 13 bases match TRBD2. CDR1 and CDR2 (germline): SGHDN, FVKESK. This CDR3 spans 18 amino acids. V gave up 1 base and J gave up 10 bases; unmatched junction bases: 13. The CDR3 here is CASSQAEKKGLAGVEQFF. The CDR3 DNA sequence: TGTGCCAGCAGCCAAGCCGAAAAGAAAGGACTAGCGGGAGTGGAGCAGTTCTTC.

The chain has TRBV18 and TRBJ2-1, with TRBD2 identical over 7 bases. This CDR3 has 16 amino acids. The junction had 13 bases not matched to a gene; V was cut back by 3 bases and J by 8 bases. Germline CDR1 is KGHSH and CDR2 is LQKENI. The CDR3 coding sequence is TGTGCCAGCTCACCTCGAGCTAGCGGACCTGGGGATGAGCAGTTCTTC. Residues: CASSPRASGPGDEQFF.

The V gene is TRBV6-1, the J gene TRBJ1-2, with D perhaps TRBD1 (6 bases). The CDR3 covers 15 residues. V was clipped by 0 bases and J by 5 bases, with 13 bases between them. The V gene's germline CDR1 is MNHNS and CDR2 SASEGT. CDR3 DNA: TGTGCCAGCAGTGAAGCGGCAGGGGTTCAGTATGGCTACACCTTC. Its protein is CASSEAAGVQYGYTF.

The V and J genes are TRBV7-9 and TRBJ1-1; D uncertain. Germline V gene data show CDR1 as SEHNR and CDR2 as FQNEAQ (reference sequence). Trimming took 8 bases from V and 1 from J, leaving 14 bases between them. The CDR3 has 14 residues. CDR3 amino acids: CASVWLTSNTEAFF. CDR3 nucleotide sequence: TGTGCCAGCGTCTGGTTGACATCGAACACTGAAGCTTTCTTT.

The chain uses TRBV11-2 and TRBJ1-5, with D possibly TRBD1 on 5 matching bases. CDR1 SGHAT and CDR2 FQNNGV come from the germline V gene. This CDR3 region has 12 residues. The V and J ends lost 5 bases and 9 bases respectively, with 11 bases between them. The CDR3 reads CASSLTGGPQHF. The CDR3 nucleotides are TGTGCCAGCAGCCTTACCGGGGGGCCCCAGCATTTT.

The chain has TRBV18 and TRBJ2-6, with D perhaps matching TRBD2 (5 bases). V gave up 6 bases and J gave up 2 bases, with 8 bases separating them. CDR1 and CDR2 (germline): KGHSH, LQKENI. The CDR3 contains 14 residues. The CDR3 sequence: CASSGDTGANVLTF. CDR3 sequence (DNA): TGTGCCAGCTCCGGGGATACTGGGGCCAACGTCCTGACTTTC.

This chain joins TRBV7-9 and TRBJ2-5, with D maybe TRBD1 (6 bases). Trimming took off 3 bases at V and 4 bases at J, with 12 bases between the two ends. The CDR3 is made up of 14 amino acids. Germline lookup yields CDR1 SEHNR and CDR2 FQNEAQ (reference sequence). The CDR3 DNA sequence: TGTGCCAGCAGCTTGACCCCAGGGGCAGAGACCCAGTACTTC. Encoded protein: CASSLTPGAETQYF.

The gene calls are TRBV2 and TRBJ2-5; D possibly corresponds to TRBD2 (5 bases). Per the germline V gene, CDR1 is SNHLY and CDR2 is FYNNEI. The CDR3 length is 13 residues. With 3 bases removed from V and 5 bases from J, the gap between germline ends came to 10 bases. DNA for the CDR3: TGTGCCAGCAGTGATTCCGGGGTGGAGACCCAGTACTTC. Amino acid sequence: CASSDSGVETQYF.

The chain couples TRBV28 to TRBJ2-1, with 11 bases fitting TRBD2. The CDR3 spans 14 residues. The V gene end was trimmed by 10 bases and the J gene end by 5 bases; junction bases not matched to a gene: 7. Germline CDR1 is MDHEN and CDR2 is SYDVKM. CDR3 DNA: TGTGCCACCGATGGACTAGCGGGTGACAATGAGCAGTTCTTC. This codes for CATDGLAGDNEQFF.

For the CDR3, the DNA is TGTGCCATCAGCGGACTACTCTACGAGCAGTACTTC. It is translated as CAISGLLYEQYF. The chain has TRBV10-3 and TRBJ2-7; possible D gene TRBD2, 6 bases. The CDR3 has 12 amino acids. Germline V gene sequence: CDR1 ENHRY, CDR2 SYGVKD. The ends were cut back, 6 bases at V and 3 bases at J, with 9 bases in the middle.

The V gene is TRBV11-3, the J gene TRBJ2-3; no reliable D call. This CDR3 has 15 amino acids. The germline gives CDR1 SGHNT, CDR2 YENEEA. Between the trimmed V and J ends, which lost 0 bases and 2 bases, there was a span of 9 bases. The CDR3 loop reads CASSLEGADTDTQYF. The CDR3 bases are TGTGCCAGCAGCTTAGAAGGAGCTGACACAGATACGCAGTATTTT. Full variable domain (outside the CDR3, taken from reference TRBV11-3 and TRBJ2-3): EAGVVQSPRYKIIEKKQPVAFWCNPISGHNTLYWYLQNLGQGPELLIRYENEEAVDDSQLPKDRFSAERLKGVDSTLKIQPAELGDSAVYLCASSLEGADTDTQYFGPGTRLTVL.

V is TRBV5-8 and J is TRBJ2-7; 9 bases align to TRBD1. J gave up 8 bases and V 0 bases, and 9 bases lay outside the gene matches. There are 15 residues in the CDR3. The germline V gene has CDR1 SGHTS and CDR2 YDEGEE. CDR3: CASSLGGTGLRQQYF. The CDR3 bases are TGTGCCAGCAGCTTGGGGGGGACAGGGCTCCGGCAGCAGTACTTC. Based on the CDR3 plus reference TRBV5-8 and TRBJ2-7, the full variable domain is EAGVTQSPTHLIKTRGQQATLRCSPISGHTSVYWYQQALGLGLQFLLWYDEGEERNRGNFPPRFSGRQFPNYSSELNVNALELEDSALYLCASSLGGTGLRQQYFGPGTRLTVT.

CDR3 DNA sequence: TGTGCCAGCAGGGGGGAGGACTACGAGCAGTACTTC. Translated, it gives CASRGEDYEQYF. The chain employs TRBV6-6 and TRBJ2-7, with D perhaps TRBD2 (6 bases). Trimming stripped 6 bases from V and 3 bases from J, with 9 bases between. The V gene's germline CDR1 is MNHNY and CDR2 SVGAGI (reference sequence). The CDR3 length is 12 residues.

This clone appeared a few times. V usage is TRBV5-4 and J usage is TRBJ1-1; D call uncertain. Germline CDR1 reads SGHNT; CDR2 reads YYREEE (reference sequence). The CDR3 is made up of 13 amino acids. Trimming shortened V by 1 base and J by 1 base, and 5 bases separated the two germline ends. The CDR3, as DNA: TGTGCCAGCAGCTTGCAGGAGAACACTGAAGCTTTCTTT. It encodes CASSLQENTEAFF.

CDR3 DNA: TGTGCCAGCTCCCCCTTGGGCCGTGAAGCTTTCTTT. It is translated as CASSPLGREAFF. The V call is TRBV18, the J call TRBJ1-1; D not certain. Germline V gene sequence: CDR1 KGHSH, CDR2 LQKENI. There are 12 residues in the CDR3. Trimming took off 6 bases at V and 7 bases at J, with 12 bases between the two ends.

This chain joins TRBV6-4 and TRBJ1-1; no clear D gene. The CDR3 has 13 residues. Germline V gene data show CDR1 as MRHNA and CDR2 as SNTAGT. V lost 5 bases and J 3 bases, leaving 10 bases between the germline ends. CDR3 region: CASSLYLDTEAFF. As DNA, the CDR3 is TGTGCCAGCAGTCTATACCTCGACACTGAAGCTTTCTTT.

The DNA for the CDR3 is TGTGCCACCGGCCGGGGCAGGGGATCAGGAGATACGCAGTATTTT. Translated: CATGRGRGSGDTQYF. The V and J genes are TRBV19 and TRBJ2-3; a weak D match, TRBD1 (6 bases). CDR1 LNHDA and CDR2 SQIVND come from the germline V gene (reference sequence). With 10 bases removed from V and 5 bases from J, the gap between germline ends came to 22 bases. The CDR3 extends over 15 amino acids.

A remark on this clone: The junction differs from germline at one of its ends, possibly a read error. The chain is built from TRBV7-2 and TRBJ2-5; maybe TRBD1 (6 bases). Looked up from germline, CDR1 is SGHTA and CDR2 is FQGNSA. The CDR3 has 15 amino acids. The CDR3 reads CASSLASGTPETQYF. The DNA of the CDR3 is TGTGCCAGCAGCCTAGCTTCGGGGACACCGGAGACCCAGTACTTC.

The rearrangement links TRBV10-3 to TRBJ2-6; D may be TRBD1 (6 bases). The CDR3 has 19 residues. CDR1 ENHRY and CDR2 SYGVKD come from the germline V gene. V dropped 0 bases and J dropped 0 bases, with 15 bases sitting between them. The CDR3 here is CAISESTLGAASGANVLTF. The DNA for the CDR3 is TGTGCCATCAGTGAGTCGACGCTGGGGGCGGCCTCTGGGGCCAACGTCCTGACTTTC.